This TCR beta chain came from a study of T cells after yellow fever vaccination (dated by TCRdb to about 2019). The study in broad terms: The SMART-Seq v4 Ultra Low Input RNA kit was used to prepare libraries from fractions with low cell numbers. To follow T-cell clones before and after both primary and booster YFV17D yellow fever vaccination, bulk TCR alpha and beta repertoires underwent longitudinal sequencing. Two healthy male donors, one aged 18 to 29 and one aged 30 to 40 years, made up the cohort. Blood was collected at multiple timepoints before and after primary and secondary immunization, and bulk PBMC replicates and cell subsets were isolated. What the research found in general, with its limitations: A small share of clonotypes occurred in both CD4 and CD8 compartments, likely arising from convergent recombination. After the booster, most clones that had expanded after primary vaccination were detected again (around 95% of CD4 and around nine tenths of CD8), suggesting broad maintenance of memory. Computational filtering was required because FACS-sorted repertoires could contain abundant contaminating clonotypes from the bulk population. Only two donors were included in the study, so the extent to which the findings can be generalized is limited. The secondary T-cell response was found to be weaker but faster than the primary response, with a peak reached on day 5 rather than on day 15.

The treatment or condition label, read with the paper, signifies: live attenuated yellow fever vaccine strain. Two biological replicates of bulk PBMCs were collected at each blood-draw timepoint. PBMCs were isolated from peripheral blood using a standard Ficoll-Paque protocol. TriZol was used to extract RNA from bulk PBMCs, CD4 and CD8 fractions, and dextramer-positive and dextramer-negative fractions. TCR cDNA was synthesized by 5'RACE template switching, which introduced a universal primer site and unique molecular identifiers. Priming of cDNA synthesis was performed from both the TCR alpha and TCR beta constant segments. Libraries were amplified in two PCR steps, with sample barcodes and sequencing adapters added in the second step. Sequencing of libraries was performed on Illumina HiSeq 2500 (2x100 bp) or NovaSeq (2x150 bp). From the authors' description of their analysis: Demultiplexing of reads and collapsing into UMI consensus sequences were performed with MIGEC, and V(D)J alignment was carried out with MiXCR. Vaccine-responding clonotypes were defined with edgeR using replicate PBMC samples, requiring FDR below 0.01 and a log2 fold change above 5 up to day 15. Bulk clonotypes were assigned CD4 or CD8 identity according to which sequenced CD4 or CD8 repertoire held them at higher abundance. Clones were called with MiXCR by TCRdb after fastp trimmed the public reads at Q25, and only in-frame beta chains were retained. Each CDR3 protein gets just one entry, which takes the most common genes and DNA from the rows behind it. The authors' filters were not applied to this entry. The sample records 550,000 to 750,000 distinct CDR3 sequences, roughly 14% of which are singletons. Jointly, the top ten make up over 13% of the sample.

Looking up the germline V gene yields CDR1 KGHDR and CDR2 SFDVKD. The CDR3 starts with the cysteine, ends with the phenylalanine, and has 16 residues. Only the CDR3 part of the read is kept: 48 bases, read in frame from the first base. The V end gives up 6 bases and the J end 2 bases, leaving 7 bases in the junction not matched to a gene. This clonotype showed up just a few times. Its target antigen remains unknown. Base qualities are not recorded, but no much larger clone differs from it by a single base. The source was PBMCs, collected on the day of the yellow fever booster vaccination. The chain was built from TRBV24-1 and TRBJ2-1; TRBD1 matches 9 bases in the middle. The clonotype was recovered from a young man who received the YFV17D yellow fever vaccine. The sequence in DNA is TGTGCCACCAGTTTTTCGGGACAGGGAACCTACAATGAGCAGTTCTTC. It translates to CATSFSGQGTYNEQFF.